These T cell receptor beta chains were read from a single sample in a study of a mutant IDH1 vaccine in newly diagnosed glioma. Produced via immunoSEQ multiplex PCR; TCRdb's table is partial and in-frame only. The sample yields fewer than 75,000 clones, roughly 83% seen once. Antigen specificity for these receptors is unknown. Sequencing was performed on PBMCs, taken from a glioma patient whose treatment included an IDH1 peptide vaccine. The receptors derive from a woman in her forties or fifties with glioma. CDR3s include the opening cysteine and the closing phenylalanine or tryptophan. A D gene is named only where the DNA matches it firmly. Rows give clone size only sometimes, using once, few, many, or a class for an expanded clone.

TRBJ1-1,TRBV29-1,.,.,TGCAGCGTTGGGTACCGGGGGCGGGTGGACACTGAAGCTTTCTTT,CSVGYRGRVDTEAFF
TRBJ1-1,TRBV18,TRBD1,.,TGTGCCAGCTCACCACTTCCAACAGGGGGCACTGAAGCTTTCTTT,CASSPLPTGGTEAFF
TRBJ1-4,TRBV19,TRBD1,.,TGTGCCAGTAGTACCCCGACAGGGGGAGCGGCCACTAATGAAAAACTGTTTTTT,CASSTPTGGAATNEKLFF
TRBJ1-2,TRBV5-1,.,.,TGCGCCAGCCGATCCATTGGTACCTATGGCTACACCTTC,CASRSIGTYGYTF
TRBJ1-1,TRBV5-4,.,.,TGTGCCAGCAGCTTCCCTGCCGAGGACAGTGAAGCTTTCTTT,CASSFPAEDSEAFF
TRBJ2-7,TRBV5-4,.,.,TGTGCCAGCAGCGACGGGATTTCCTACGAGCAGTACTTC,CASSDGISYEQYF
TRBJ2-7,TRBV7-6,.,.,TGTGCCAGCAGCCCTGACGACGGGGGGCTCGTCTCCTACGAGCAGTACTTC,CASSPDDGGLVSYEQYF
TRBJ2-7,TRBV27,.,.,TGTGCCAGCAGGCTCCACCAGGGCTACGAGCAGTACTTC,CASRLHQGYEQYF
TRBJ1-4,TRBV5-1,TRBD1,.,TGCGCCAGCAGCTTGGAAGGGACAGGGGGCGAAAAACTGTTTTTT,CASSLEGTGGEKLFF
TRBJ2-2,TRBV6-1,TRBD2,once,TGTGCCATCAGACTAGCGGGGGGGTTTGGCGGGGAGCTGTTTTTT,CAIRLAGGFGGELFF
TRBJ2-1,TRBV19,TRBD2,.,TGTGCCAGTAGTATTAGCGGGGGGGCCAATGAGCAGTTCTTC,CASSISGGANEQFF
TRBJ1-5,TRBV9,.,.,TGTGCCAGCAGCGAGGGGCAGACAGATAGCAATCAGCCCCAGCATTTT,CASSEGQTDSNQPQHF
TRBJ2-5,TRBV4-3,.,.,TGCGCCAGCAGCCAAGAACTCGGCACAGGTACCCACCAAGAGACCCAGTACTTC,CASSQELGTGTHQETQYF
TRBJ1-4,TRBV27,TRBD1,.,TGTGCCAGCAGTTTAGTGGTCGCAGGGGGCTTCCCGACTAATGAAAAACTGTTTTTT,CASSLVVAGGFPTNEKLFF
TRBJ1-6,TRBV4-3,.,.,TGCGCCAGCAGCCAAGACGGGGGAGGGGATTCACCCCTCCACTTT,CASSQDGGGDSPLHF
TRBJ2-7,TRBV10-3,.,.,TGTGCCATCAGTTCACTTCGACAGGGAGGTCAGTACGAGCAGTACTTC,CAISSLRQGGQYEQYF
TRBJ2-1,TRBV2,.,.,TGTGCCAGCAGGGACAATTACAATGAGCAGTTCTTC,CASRDNYNEQFF
TRBJ2-1,TRBV11-1,TRBD1,once,TGTGCCAGCAGCTCGCCGGGACAGGGGTATGGGGAGCAGTTCTTC,CASSSPGQGYGEQFF